A single sample is the source of the 13 T cell receptor beta chains below, sequenced in a study of immune heterogeneity within non-small cell lung tumors. Multiplex PCR with 32 V and 13 J primers amplified TCR beta CDR3. TCRdb recomputed calls from the multiplex PCR reads with MiXCR, one row per CDR3 protein. The table shows 9,900 or so distinct CDR3 sequences, with 26% occurring only once. For each sample, template was 600 ng of bulk tumor genomic DNA. Primary tumors were biopsied several times each, far apart, intraoperatively. Curative operations were performed on patients who had untreated, newly diagnosed non-small cell lung cancer. Sequencing used lung tumor tissue. All receptors derive from a woman in her forties or fifties with non-small cell lung cancer.

A remark on this clonotype: Being one base from a much bigger clone, this may be a read error. Likely a read error: the CDR3 ends without its conserved phenylalanine or tryptophan. V and J are TRBV4-1 and TRBJ2-3, with 7 positions matching TRBD2. The ends lost 3 bases at V and 8 bases at J; junction bases unmatched: 5. The CDR3 length is 13 residues. Germline lookup yields CDR1 MGHRA and CDR2 YSYEKL. DNA of the CDR3: TGCGCCAGCAGCCACCGGGGGGAAGGTACGCAGTATCTT. As protein: CASSHRGEGTQYL.

At least ten counts were recorded for this clonotype. V is TRBV7-9 and J is TRBJ1-4; unclear D gene. Deletions cut 1 base from V and 10 bases from J, with 7 bases between. CDR1 is SEHNR, CDR2 FQNEAQ, per germline (reference sequence). The CDR3 runs 12 residues. The DNA of the CDR3 is TGTGCCAGCAGCTTAGTGGGCGGAAAACTGTTTTTT. This encodes CASSLVGGKLFF.

The rearrangement links TRBV7-9 to TRBJ1-4; 7 bases align to TRBD1. V shed 5 bases, J shed 8 bases, and the junction held 8 bases outside the gene matches. This CDR3 has 14 residues. Germline-derived CDR1 and CDR2 are SEHNR and FQNEAQ (reference sequence). The CDR3 here is CASSATVTGEKLFF. CDR3 sequence (DNA): TGTGCCAGCAGCGCAACCGTGACAGGGGAAAAACTGTTTTTT.

This clonotype was seen ten or more times. In DNA form, the CDR3 reads TGCAGTGCGAGAAGGGGGAACACCGGGGAGCTGTTTTTT. Its translation is CSARRGNTGELFF. The rearrangement links TRBV20-1 to TRBJ2-2, with TRBD1 as a possible D gene (5 bases). From germline, CDR1 is DFQATT and CDR2 SNEGSKA (reference sequence). Trimming took 6 bases from V and 1 from J, leaving 9 bases between them. This CDR3 has 13 residues.

Ten or more counts support this clonotype. The chain is built from TRBV19 and TRBJ2-1; a weak D match, TRBD2 (5 bases). There are 15 residues in the CDR3. V lost 10 bases and J 0 bases, leaving 16 bases between the germline ends. Germline loops: CDR1 LNHDA, CDR2 SQIVND (reference sequence). The CDR3 DNA reads TGTGCCACCCAAAATAGAGGGAGCTCCTACAATGAGCAGTTCTTC. This gives the protein CATQNRGSSYNEQFF.

By share, this clonotype ranks as medium-sized (0.01 to 0.1%). This sequence joins TRBV5-8 and TRBJ1-2; TRBD1 matches at 10 bases. The CDR3 sequence is 16 residues long. Trimming removed 4 bases from V and 4 bases from J; junction bases left unmatched: 10. Germline V gene data show CDR1 as SGHTS and CDR2 as YDEGEE. The CDR3 spells CASSTPGQGSFYGYTF. CDR3 bases: TGTGCCAGCAGCACCCCGGGACAGGGGTCCTTCTATGGCTACACCTTC.

The sample holds many counts of this clonotype. The genes are TRBV5-1 and TRBJ1-6; D is undetermined. Trimming stripped 1 base from V and 13 bases from J, with 15 bases between. Germline V gene sequence: CDR1 SGHRS, CDR2 YFSETQ. The CDR3 loop spans 14 amino acids. The CDR3 region has the DNA TGCGCCAGCAGCTTGTCTGGCAAAACTTCGCCCCTCCACTTT. It encodes CASSLSGKTSPLHF.

This clonotype occurred a few times. The rearrangement uses TRBV5-4 and TRBJ2-1; D is perhaps TRBD1 (5 bases). Trimming removed 2 bases from V and 6 bases from J, with 15 bases in between. The CDR3 loop spans 15 amino acids. The germline gives CDR1 SGHNT, CDR2 YYREEE (reference sequence). The CDR3 DNA sequence: TGTGCCAGCAGCTTCGGCAGGGCGAGTGGCAATGAGCAGTTCTTC. This codes for CASSFGRASGNEQFF.

The sample holds a few counts of this clonotype. J is TRBJ1-1 and V is TRBV5-6, with D uncertain. Trimming stripped 1 base from V and 0 bases from J, with 4 bases between. Per the germline V gene, CDR1 is SGHDT and CDR2 is YYEEEE. This CDR3 region has 13 residues. The CDR3 sequence is CASSLTLNTEAFF. DNA of the CDR3: TGTGCCAGCAGCTTGACGCTGAACACTGAAGCTTTCTTT. The full variable domain, with the rest looked up from reference TRBV5-6 and TRBJ1-1, is DAGVTQSPTHLIKTRGQQVTLRCSPKSGHDTVSWYQQALGQGPQFIFQYYEEEERQRGNFPDRFSGHQFPNYSSELNVNALLLGDSALYLCASSLTLNTEAFFGQGTRLTVV.

V is TRBV28 and J is TRBJ1-6; 8 bases fit TRBD1. Germline CDR1 and CDR2: MDHEN and SYDVKM. The CDR3 is 17 residues long. Trimming removed 5 bases from V and 5 bases from J; junction bases left unmatched: 11. The CDR3 DNA follows: TGTGCCAGCAGTACGACAGGGGCGCTATACCATAATTCACCCCTCCACTTT. Protein: CASSTTGALYHNSPLHF.

Of note for this clonotype: This may be a read error: a much more frequent sequence differs by one nucleotide. The V gene is TRBV27, the J gene TRBJ1-4; 9 bases agree with TRBD1. This CDR3 has 14 amino acids. CDR1 is MNHEY and CDR2 is SMNVEV in the germline V gene (reference sequence). The CDR3 region has the DNA TGTACCAGCGGACCGGGACAGGGTAATGAAAAACTGTTTTTT. Amino acids: CTSGPGQGNEKLFF.

The sample holds a few counts of this clonotype. The rearrangement uses TRBV4-1 and TRBJ2-2; 8 positions agree with TRBD2. V lost 1 base to trimming and J lost 6 bases; unmatched junction nucleotides: 7. This CDR3 region has 16 residues. Germline V gives CDR1 MGHRA, CDR2 YSYEKL. DNA of the CDR3: TGCGCCAGCAGCCAAGTTCCAGCGGGGGTTCCCGGGGAGCTGTTTTTT. It is translated as CASSQVPAGVPGELFF.

The rearrangement links TRBV11-3 to TRBJ2-1; 8 bases align to TRBD2. Germline values: CDR1 SGHNT, CDR2 YENEEA. V trimming: 4 bases; J trimming: 12 bases; junction bases outside the gene matches: 17. The CDR3 loop spans 16 amino acids. The CDR3 sequence is CASSYQRVSGGTGQFF. CDR3 sequence (DNA): TGTGCCAGCAGCTACCAACGAGTCAGCGGGGGCACTGGGCAGTTCTTC.